The 17 T cell receptor beta chains listed next were all sequenced from one sample in a study of cytomegalovirus exposure and HLA in healthy donors. The primer mix had 60 Vbeta and 13 Jbeta primers. Assay used: immunoSEQ multiplex PCR; TCRdb lists only in-frame clones, some missing. The table lists 120,000 to 150,000 clones, roughly 76% of them singletons. Sequencing input: PBMCs. Receptors originate from a human donor in good health.

There are a few counts of this clone. In DNA form, the CDR3 reads TGCGCCAGCGGACTAGGGGGGAATTCACCCCTCCACTTT. Its protein is CASGLGGNSPLHF. The chain couples TRBV10-1 to TRBJ1-6; TRBD1 is a possible D gene (6 bases). Between the trimmed V and J ends, which lost 8 bases and 7 bases, there was a span of 12 bases. CDR1 is WNHNN and CDR2 is SYGVQD in the germline V gene (reference sequence). The CDR3 has 13 amino acids.

J is TRBJ2-5 and V is TRBV6-6, with 7 positions matching TRBD2. The junction had 11 bases not matched to a gene; V was cut back by 2 bases and J by 5 bases. Germline CDR1 MNHNY, CDR2 SVGAGI (reference sequence). The CDR3 runs 16 residues. The CDR3 region has the DNA TGTGCCAGCAGTTACCCGTACCGGGGGGTCCAGGAGACCCAGTACTTC. As protein: CASSYPYRGVQETQYF.

This clone was counted only a few times. The V and J genes are TRBV10-1 and TRBJ2-7; TRBD2 matches at 13 bases. The CDR3 consists of 13 residues. Germline loops: CDR1 WNHNN, CDR2 SYGVQD (reference sequence). V gave up 6 bases and J gave up 6 bases; unmatched junction bases: 2. CDR3 residues: CASSRTSGSEQYF. CDR3 coding DNA: TGCGCCAGCAGCCGGACTAGCGGGAGCGAGCAGTACTTC.

The J gene is TRBJ1-2, the V gene TRBV18; 7 bases map to TRBD1. After removal of 2 bases from V and 3 bases from J, the junction contained 15 bases not matched to a gene. The germline CDR1 and CDR2 sequences are KGHSH and LQKENI. This CDR3 has 18 amino acids. DNA of the CDR3: TGTGCCAGCTCACCAGCTCCTACCGCGACCGGGACAGACTATGGCTACACCTTC. It is translated as CASSPAPTATGTDYGYTF.

The chain carries TRBV4-1 and TRBJ1-3, with unresolved D. CDR1 and CDR2 from the germline V gene are MGHRA and YSYEKL. The V gene lost 4 bases and the J gene lost 0 bases, with 13 bases spanning the gap. The CDR3 loop spans 16 amino acids. In DNA form, the CDR3 reads TGCGCCAGCAGCCGGGTCGGGTCGATCTCTGGAAACACCATATATTTT. Translating gives CASSRVGSISGNTIYF.

This chain links TRBV19 with TRBJ1-3; 7 bases line up with TRBD1. Germline V lookup: CDR1 LNHDA, CDR2 SQIVND (reference sequence). Trimming at V came to 5 bases and at J to 4 bases, leaving 11 bases not matched to a gene. The CDR3 is made up of 16 amino acids. Here the CDR3 reads CASSPRTGEEGNTIYF. CDR3 DNA sequence: TGTGCCAGTAGTCCTCGTACAGGGGAAGAAGGAAACACCATATATTTT.

The chain employs TRBV29-1 and TRBJ1-2; tentatively, D is TRBD1 (6 bases). CDR3 length equals 15 residues. CDR1 SQVTM and CDR2 ANQGSEA come from the germline V gene. V lost 4 bases, J lost 2 bases, and 17 bases lay in between. The CDR3 reads CSVVSPTGTNYGYTF. The CDR3 DNA reads TGCAGCGTTGTTTCTCCGACAGGAACCAACTATGGCTACACCTTC.

This clone was seen once. The rearrangement links TRBV30 to TRBJ1-1; tentative D call: TRBD1 (6 bases). CDR1 GTSNPN and CDR2 SVGIG come from the germline V gene (reference sequence). V was clipped by 2 bases and J by 1 base, with 8 bases between them. This CDR3 has 13 residues. The CDR3 loop reads CAWSWGPNTEAFF. The CDR3 nucleotides read TGTGCCTGGAGTTGGGGGCCGAACACTGAAGCTTTCTTT. Full variable domain (rest looked up from reference TRBV30 and TRBJ1-1): SQTIHQWPATLVQPVGSPLSLECTVEGTSNPNLYWYRQAAGRGLQLLFYSVGIGQISSEVPQNLSASRPQDRQFILSSKKLLLSDSGFYLCAWSWGPNTEAFFGQGTRLTVV.

The gene calls are TRBV13 and TRBJ2-3, with D hard to call. Germline loops: CDR1 PRHDT, CDR2 FYEKMQ (reference sequence). V lost 0 bases to trimming and J lost 2 bases, with 12 bases between them. CDR3 length: 16 residues. This chain's CDR3 is CASSLGVLGYTDTQYF. CDR3 bases: TGTGCCAGCAGCTTAGGAGTTTTGGGCTACACAGATACGCAGTATTTT.

The chain carries TRBV11-3 and TRBJ2-3, with D uncertain. CDR1 SGHNT and CDR2 YENEEA come from the germline V gene. Deletions cut 1 base from V and 2 bases from J, with 10 bases between. The CDR3 totals 15 residues. CDR3 loop: CASSLGGRPTDTQYF. The CDR3, as DNA: TGTGCCAGCAGCTTAGGCGGCAGACCCACAGATACGCAGTATTTT.

V usage is TRBV30 and J usage is TRBJ1-1; D unresolved. V lost 2 bases and J lost 11, with 15 bases in between. Germline lookup yields CDR1 GTSNPN and CDR2 SVGIG (reference sequence). This CDR3 comprises 12 residues. The CDR3 loop reads CAWSSLGGGAFF. As DNA, the CDR3 is TGTGCCTGGAGTTCGCTGGGTGGAGGGGCTTTCTTT.

The V call is TRBV7-2, the J call TRBJ2-3, with a possible D match to TRBD1 (7 bases). Germline CDR1 SGHTA, CDR2 FQGNSA. Trimming left V 7 bases short and J 0 bases short, with 14 bases between. This CDR3 spans 15 amino acids. The chain's CDR3 is CASNSRDSSTDTQYF. The CDR3 DNA reads as TGTGCCAGCAACTCGCGGGACAGTAGCACAGATACGCAGTATTTT. The full variable domain, rest sourced from reference TRBV7-2 and TRBJ2-3, is GAGVSQSPSNKVTEKGKDVELRCDPISGHTALYWYRQSLGQGLEFLIYFQGNSAPDKSGLPSDRFSAERTGGSVSTLTIQRTQQEDSAVYLCASNSRDSSTDTQYFGPGTRLTVL.

The V and J genes are TRBV5-4 and TRBJ2-7; 9 positions agree with TRBD2. Germline V gene sequence: CDR1 SGHNT, CDR2 YYREEE (reference sequence). Losses at the gene ends were 4 bases for V and 4 bases for J; bases not matched to a gene: 9. The length of the CDR3 is 15 residues. Here the CDR3 DNA reads TGTGCCAGCAGCCCACAAGCGGGAGGCCCGTACGAGCAGTACTTC. Amino acid sequence: CASSPQAGGPYEQYF.

The chain couples TRBV6-6 to TRBJ2-5; no definite D call. The germline V gene has CDR1 MNHNY and CDR2 SVGAGI (reference sequence). The CDR3 extends over 13 amino acids. V was cut by 4 bases and J by 4 bases, with 10 bases left in between. CDR3 nucleotides: TGTGCCAGCAGTTCCTTAACATCAGAGACCCAGTACTTC. Its protein product is CASSSLTSETQYF.

V gene TRBV7-2 combines with J gene TRBJ1-2, with 9 bases aligning to TRBD1. V was clipped by 5 bases and J by 0 bases; unmatched bases: 7. Germline V CDR1 and CDR2: SGHTA, FQGNSA. The CDR3 is 16 amino acids. Here the CDR3 DNA reads TGTGCCAGCAGCACTCCGGGACAGGGATCTAACTATGGCTACACCTTC. Amino acids: CASSTPGQGSNYGYTF.

The chain recombines TRBV7-8 with TRBJ1-5; 8 bases match TRBD1. V lost 1 base, J lost 4 bases, and 12 bases stayed unmatched. The CDR3 has 18 residues. From germline, CDR1 is SGHVS and CDR2 FQNEAQ. CDR3 coding DNA: TGTGCCAGCAGCTTAGTTGGAAGGGGGGACAGGCTTAATCAGCCCCAGCATTTT. Protein product: CASSLVGRGDRLNQPQHF.

The chain is built from TRBV5-6 and TRBJ1-2, with TRBD1 identical over 9 bases. The CDR3 consists of 14 residues. Germline V gives CDR1 SGHDT, CDR2 YYEEEE. V gave up 5 bases and J gave up 5 bases; unmatched junction bases: 7. CDR3 coding DNA: TGTGCCAGCAGAAGACAGGGGGGGGATTATGGCTACACCTTC. This translates into CASRRQGGDYGYTF. The full variable domain, its missing parts supplied by reference TRBV5-6 and TRBJ1-2, is DAGVTQSPTHLIKTRGQQVTLRCSPKSGHDTVSWYQQALGQGPQFIFQYYEEEERQRGNFPDRFSGHQFPNYSSELNVNALLLGDSALYLCASRRQGGDYGYTFGSGTRLTVV.